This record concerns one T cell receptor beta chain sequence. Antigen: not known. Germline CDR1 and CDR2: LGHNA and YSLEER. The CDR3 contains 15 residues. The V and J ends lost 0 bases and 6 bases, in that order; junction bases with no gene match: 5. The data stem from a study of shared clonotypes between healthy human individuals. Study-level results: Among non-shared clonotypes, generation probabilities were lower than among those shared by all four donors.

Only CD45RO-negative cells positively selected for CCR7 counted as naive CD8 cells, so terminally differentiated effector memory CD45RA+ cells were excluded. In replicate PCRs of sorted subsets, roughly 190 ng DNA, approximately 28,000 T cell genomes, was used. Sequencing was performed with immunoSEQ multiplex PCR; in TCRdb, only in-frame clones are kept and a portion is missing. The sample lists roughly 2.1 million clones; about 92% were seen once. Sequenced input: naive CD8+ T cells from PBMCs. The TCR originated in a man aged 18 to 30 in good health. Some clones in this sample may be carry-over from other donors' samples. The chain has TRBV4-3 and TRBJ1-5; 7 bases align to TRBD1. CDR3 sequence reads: CASSQDVRGRQPQHF. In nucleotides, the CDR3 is TGCGCCAGCAGCCAAGATGTGAGGGGGCGTCAGCCCCAGCATTTT.